This T cell receptor (beta chain) emerged from a study of OX40 agonist ivuxolimab in advanced cancers. Study at large: Two cutaneous melanoma patients and one hepatocellular carcinoma patient, three in all, had partial responses.

Whole-study findings and limits: The expanded peripheral T cells' antigen specificity was not determined. The study observed clonal expansion of CD4+ and CD8+ blood T cells by week 6 at 0.1 to 3.0 mg/kg.

Sequenced by immunoSEQ multiplex PCR; TCRdb stores in-frame clones only, minus some. The repertoire holds tens of thousands of clones, with 81% as singletons. Deletions cut 6 bases from V and 6 bases from J, with 14 bases between. The germline V gene has CDR1 SNHLY and CDR2 FYNNEI. This CDR3 region has 13 residues. As regards this clone: Its antigen is as yet unknown.

The rearrangement uses TRBV2 and TRBJ1-1; a possible D gene is TRBD1 (5 bases). This sequence was found in an adult with an advanced solid tumor such as melanoma, head and neck, liver or kidney cancer. The source material was CD4+ or CD8+ T cells sorted from blood, sampled in a trial of the OX40 agonist ivuxolimab. The CDR3 DNA follows: TGTGCCAGCAGCCAAAACAGCAGGGCTGAAGCTTTCTTT. As protein: CASSQNSRAEAFF.